These 23 T cell receptor beta chains share one sample of origin, sequenced in a study of T cells after yellow fever vaccination. TCRdb re-derived calls from the 5' RACE reads in MiXCR, one entry per CDR3 protein. The sample consists of 620,000 or so distinct CDR3 sequences, 10% to 15% of them appearing once. The input for sequencing was PBMCs, taken on the day of the yellow fever booster vaccination. Every receptor here comes from a young man who received the YFV17D yellow fever vaccine.

This clonotype was found a few times. This CDR3 reads CASSSDRGTQFF. The CDR3 bases are TGTGCCAGCAGCTCCGACAGGGGGACGCAGTTCTTC. The rearrangement uses TRBV7-8 and TRBJ2-1; 9 bases agree with TRBD1. Trimming cost V 4 bases and J 12 bases; bases outside gene matches: 4. The CDR3 contains 12 residues. Germline V gives CDR1 SGHVS, CDR2 FQNEAQ. The whole variable domain, remainder taken from reference TRBV7-8 and TRBJ2-1, is GAGVSQSPRYKVAKRGQDVALRCDPISGHVSLFWYQQALGQGPEFLTYFQNEAQLDKSGLPSDRFFAERPEGSVSTLKIQRTQQEDSAVYLCASSSDRGTQFFGPGTRLTVL.

This clonotype was observed a few times. V and J are TRBV28 and TRBJ2-7; no definite D call. Germline V gene sequence: CDR1 MDHEN, CDR2 SYDVKM. Trimming removed 10 bases from V and 2 bases from J, with 12 bases in between. The CDR3 loop spans 12 amino acids. The CDR3 nucleotides read TGTGCCACCGTCTCATCCACCTACGAGCAGTACTTC. Translation gives CATVSSTYEQYF.

The chain carries TRBV7-3 and TRBJ2-2; no clear D gene. In germline, CDR1 is SGHTA, CDR2 FQGTGA. V lost 3 bases to trimming and J lost 1 base, with 9 bases between them. This CDR3 is 15 amino acids long. CDR3 bases: TGTGCCAGCAGCTTCACGGGTGAGAACACCGGGGAGCTGTTTTTT. It codes for CASSFTGENTGELFF.

This clonotype appeared a few times. The chain combines TRBV15 with TRBJ1-2; no definite D call. The V end lost 0 bases, the J end lost 8 bases, and 10 bases lay between the germline ends. The CDR3 spans 13 residues. CDR1 LNHNV and CDR2 YYDKDF come from the germline V gene (reference sequence). The CDR3 DNA reads as TGTGCCACCAGCAGAGATCGGGGTTTCGGCTACACCTTC. Its translation: CATSRDRGFGYTF.

In its sample, this clonotype was seen a few times. This chain links TRBV5-1 with TRBJ1-1; 7 bases fit TRBD1. The V and J ends lost 4 bases and 8 bases, in that order; junction bases with no gene match: 17. CDR3 length: 16 residues. CDR1 is SGHRS and CDR2 is YFSETQ in the germline V gene. In nucleotides, the CDR3 is TGCGCCAGCAGCCTTACCGGGAGGACAGGAGCGAAGGAAGCTTTCTTT. This gives the protein CASSLTGRTGAKEAFF. Full variable domain (remainder filled in from reference TRBV5-1 and TRBJ1-1): KAGVTQTPRYLIKTRGQQVTLSCSPISGHRSVSWYQQTPGQGLQFLFEYFSETQRNKGNFPGRFSGRQFSNSRSEMNVSTLELGDSALYLCASSLTGRTGAKEAFFGQGTRLTVV.

This clonotype has at least ten counts. The chain employs TRBV20-1 and TRBJ2-5, with TRBD2 matching 8 bases. After removal of 0 bases from V and 4 bases from J, the junction contained 10 bases not matched to a gene. The CDR3 length is 16 residues. Germline assignment: CDR1 DFQATT and CDR2 SNEGSKA (reference sequence). Here the CDR3 DNA reads TGCAGTGCTAGAGATATTAGCGGGACAAAGAGAGAGACCCAGTACTTC. It codes for CSARDISGTKRETQYF.

The rearrangement links TRBV7-2 to TRBJ2-7, with D possibly matching TRBD2 (5 bases). From germline, CDR1 is SGHTA and CDR2 FQGNSA. CDR3 length: 14 amino acids. V dropped 1 base and J dropped 7 bases, with 14 bases sitting between them. For the CDR3, the DNA is TGTGCCAGCAGCTTAGTTGGCGGGTATTTGGAGCAGTACTTC. Residues: CASSLVGGYLEQYF.

The rearrangement joins TRBV7-7 to TRBJ2-5; D is unclear. CDR1 and CDR2 from the germline V gene are SSHAT and FNYEAQ (reference sequence). V was trimmed by 4 bases and J by 5 bases, leaving 11 bases between them. The CDR3 has 13 residues. CDR3 bases: TGTGCCAGCAGCTCATCCCTCGCGGAGACCCAGTACTTC. Translated, it gives CASSSSLAETQYF.

The V call is TRBV5-4, the J call TRBJ2-5; D is undetermined. The CDR3 length is 16 residues. The V gene's germline CDR1 is SGHNT and CDR2 YYREEE (reference sequence). Trimming cost V 4 bases and J 1 base, with 17 bases left between them. This CDR3 is CASSGRTSASQETQYF. Here the CDR3 DNA reads TGTGCCAGCAGCGGGCGGACCTCGGCGTCCCAAGAGACCCAGTACTTC. Drawing the rest from reference TRBV5-4 and TRBJ2-5, the complete variable domain is ETGVTQSPTHLIKTRGQQVTLRCSSQSGHNTVSWYQQALGQGPQFIFQYYREEENGRGNFPPRFSGLQFPNYSSELNVNALELDDSALYLCASSGRTSASQETQYFGPGTRLLVL.

This clonotype was seen a handful of times. The genes are TRBV5-1 and TRBJ1-2; 10 bases are shared with TRBD1. The V gene end was trimmed by 4 bases and the J gene end by 8 bases; junction bases not matched to a gene: 5. The germline V gene has CDR1 SGHRS and CDR2 YFSETQ. The CDR3 consists of 13 residues. The CDR3 nucleotides read TGCGCCAGCAGCCTGGACAGGGGGGGGGGCTACACCTTC. Amino acids: CASSLDRGGGYTF.

The V gene is TRBV6-5, the J gene TRBJ2-1; possibly TRBD2 for D (5 bases). Germline V gene data show CDR1 as MNHEY and CDR2 as SVGAGI. The CDR3 is 16 residues long. Trimming took off 0 bases at V and 0 bases at J, with 9 bases between the two ends. The CDR3 is CASSYSTGFSYNEQFF. The CDR3 DNA reads TGTGCCAGCAGTTACTCGACGGGATTCTCCTACAATGAGCAGTTCTTC.

This clonotype was observed many times. CDR3 in amino acids: CSARVPGSGNTIYF. The CDR3 bases are TGCAGTGCTCGCGTGCCGGGTTCTGGAAACACCATATATTTT. The J gene is TRBJ1-3, the V gene TRBV20-1; D is unresolved. The CDR3 consists of 14 residues. Germline CDR1 reads DFQATT; CDR2 reads SNEGSKA (reference sequence). Trimming removed 5 bases at V and 1 base at J, with 12 bases between.

This clonotype was observed a few times. This chain uses TRBV12-3 or TRBV12-4 with TRBJ1-5, with D possibly matching TRBD1 (6 bases). Trimming took off 2 bases at V and 6 bases at J, with 11 bases between the two ends. The CDR3 runs to 14 residues. In nucleotides, the CDR3 is TGTGCCAGCAGTTTAACAGGGCAGGGTCAGCCCCAGCATTTT. It translates to CASSLTGQGQPQHF.

In its sample, this clonotype was seen a few times. The V gene is TRBV30, the J gene TRBJ1-6; unclear D gene. The CDR3 sequence is 12 residues long. The V end was cut by 5 bases, the J end by 5 bases, with 7 bases between. Germline CDR1 and CDR2: GTSNPN and SVGIG (reference sequence). DNA for the CDR3: TGTGCCTGGGGACTGAATAATTCACCCCTCCACTTT. It codes for CAWGLNNSPLHF.

This clonotype has more than one count but fewer than ten. CDR3 region: CASTPLPDVSGELFF. The CDR3 region has the DNA TGTGCCAGCACCCCCCTCCCGGATGTCTCCGGGGAGCTGTTTTTT. J is TRBJ2-2 and V is TRBV7-8; D unresolved. The CDR3 has 15 amino acids. V lost 7 bases to trimming and J lost 6 bases, with 18 bases between them. Germline CDR1 and CDR2: SGHVS and FQNEAQ.

The chain has TRBV30 and TRBJ1-1, with D perhaps matching TRBD1 (5 bases). CDR1 and CDR2 from the germline V gene are GTSNPN and SVGIG (reference sequence). With 0 bases removed from V and 3 bases from J, the gap between germline ends came to 8 bases. The CDR3 contains 13 residues. CDR3 sequence: CAWSVGGDTEAFF. As DNA, the CDR3 is TGTGCCTGGAGTGTAGGAGGGGACACTGAAGCTTTCTTT.

In this sample, this clonotype turned up many times. The J gene is TRBJ2-1, the V gene TRBV2, with 9 bases that match TRBD2. Germline V CDR1 and CDR2: SNHLY, FYNNEI. The CDR3 is 14 amino acids. Germline trimming cut 4 bases from V and 9 bases from J; bases unmatched to any gene: 7. The CDR3 DNA reads as TGTGCCAGCAGTGGTTTAGCGGGAGTTGGTGAGCAGTTCTTC. Translation: CASSGLAGVGEQFF.

This clonotype was counted a few times. This chain links TRBV29-1 with TRBJ1-1, with a possible D match to TRBD1 (6 bases). The CDR3 is made up of 13 amino acids. V was shortened by 6 bases and J by 3 bases, with 14 bases between the two germline ends. From germline, CDR1 is SQVTM and CDR2 ANQGSEA. The CDR3 region has the DNA TGCAGCGTCCTCCTACAGGGCTACACTGAAGCTTTCTTT. Protein: CSVLLQGYTEAFF.

This chain joins TRBV5-1 and TRBJ2-5, with no clear D. The germline CDR1 and CDR2 sequences are SGHRS and YFSETQ. The CDR3 contains 15 residues. Trimming shortened V by 0 bases and J by 1 base, and 10 bases separated the two germline ends. CDR3 region: CASSLGSRIQETQYF. The CDR3 nucleotides read TGCGCCAGCAGCTTGGGGTCCAGAATCCAAGAGACCCAGTACTTC.

The chain recombines TRBV10-3 with TRBJ1-1, with a weak D call TRBD1 (6 bases). This CDR3 has 15 residues. V lost 4 bases and J 1 base, leaving 13 bases between the germline ends. CDR1 and CDR2 from the germline V gene are ENHRY and SYGVKD. CDR3 loop: CAISGGQTSNTEAFF. The DNA of the CDR3 is TGTGCCATCAGTGGAGGACAGACATCGAACACTGAAGCTTTCTTT.

The V call is TRBV12-3 or TRBV12-4, the J call TRBJ2-7, with D perhaps being TRBD1 or TRBD2 (5 bases each). The ends were cut back, 0 bases at V and 4 bases at J, with 10 bases in the middle. The length of the CDR3 is 14 residues. As DNA, the CDR3 is TGTGCCAGCAGTTTAGCCGGCAGGGAGTACGAGCAGTACTTC. Translated, it gives CASSLAGREYEQYF.

This clonotype was picked up many times. V gene TRBV6-1 combines with J gene TRBJ1-5; possible D gene TRBD1, 5 bases. The germline V and J ends were trimmed by 4 bases and 9 bases, with 13 bases remaining between them. The CDR3 length is 13 residues. Per germline, CDR1 MNHNS and CDR2 SASEGT. CDR3: CASSGVTGGPQHF. The DNA of the CDR3 is TGTGCCAGCAGTGGGGTGACTGGGGGGCCCCAGCATTTT.

The gene calls are TRBV7-2 and TRBJ1-5; D might be TRBD1 (6 bases). V was clipped by 5 bases and J by 5 bases, with 10 bases between them. The CDR3 contains 13 residues. Germline assignment: CDR1 SGHTA and CDR2 FQGNSA. DNA for the CDR3: TGTGCCAGCAGCCGCTACAGGGATCAGCCCCAGCATTTT. Its translation is CASSRYRDQPQHF.